The clone carrying this T cell receptor beta chain was observed a few times. These data come from a study of blood T cell repertoires in COVID-19. Study-level information: Specimens from acute and convalescent COVID-19 originated in the United States, Italy and Spain.

J gave up 10 bases and V 3 bases, and 7 bases lay outside the gene matches. Germline values: CDR1 SGHTA, CDR2 FQGNSA. CDR3 size: 13 residues. Here immunoSEQ multiplex PCR was the method, and the copy in TCRdb shows in-frame clones only, minus some. The sample includes 170,000 or so clones, about 87% of them seen just once. Sample: peripheral blood. The sequence was obtained from a woman younger than 30 who had recovered from COVID-19. This chain connects TRBV7-2 to TRBJ2-5; 8 nucleotides match TRBD2. In DNA, the CDR3 is TGTGCCAGCAGCTTGGTGGGACTAGTCGGCCAGTACTTC. Its translation is CASSLVGLVGQYF.